What follows are 13 T cell receptor beta chains derived from one specimen sequenced in a study of naive and memory T cell subsets. An oligonucleotide containing a UMI was ligated to the 3' end of TCR cDNA. Four PCR rounds used nested alpha and beta constant region primers plus the SP2 primer. MiXCR, applied by TCRdb to the UMI-ligation and nested PCR reads, yields one record per CDR3 protein. In the table there are fewer than 30,000 distinct CDR3 sequences, roughly 5.5% of which are singletons. The sequenced sample was blood. All receptors derive from an adult in good health.

Ten or more counts support this clonotype. V and J are TRBV10-3 and TRBJ2-1, with 8 bases matching TRBD2. Looked up from germline, CDR1 is ENHRY and CDR2 is SYGVKD. V lost 8 bases, J lost 3 bases, and 12 bases stayed unmatched. The CDR3 extends over 16 amino acids. The CDR3 DNA follows: TGTGCCATCCAAGCCGGGGGAGCGGGAGTCTACAATGAGCAGTTCTTC. Translation: CAIQAGGAGVYNEQFF.

The chain couples TRBV12-5 to TRBJ2-7; D is unresolved. V lost 3 bases, J lost 0 bases, and 3 bases lay in between. The CDR3 runs 12 residues. Germline CDR1 LGHNT, CDR2 FRNRAP. The CDR3 spells CASGFVSYEQYF. DNA for the CDR3: TGTGCTAGTGGTTTCGTCTCCTACGAGCAGTACTTC.

The V gene is TRBV6-5, the J gene TRBJ2-1; 11 bases map to TRBD2. Germline values: CDR1 MNHEY, CDR2 SVGAGI. The CDR3 runs 13 residues. Trimming removed 10 bases from V and 7 bases from J; junction bases left unmatched: 6. The CDR3, as DNA: TGTGCCACTGGGACTAGCGGCTGGAATGAGCAGTTCTTC. Protein: CATGTSGWNEQFF.

The sample holds many counts of this clonotype. The chain uses TRBV7-2 and TRBJ2-7; D unresolved. Trimming took 4 bases from V and 0 from J, leaving 10 bases between them. The CDR3 has 14 amino acids. CDR1 SGHTA and CDR2 FQGNSA come from the germline V gene. DNA of the CDR3: TGTGCCAGCAGCTCCCCCGGGCGCTCCTACGAGCAGTACTTC. Translated: CASSSPGRSYEQYF.

On this clonotype itself: A much larger clone is a single base away; this may be a read error. J is TRBJ2-4 and V is TRBV7-2; weak D call: TRBD2 (5 bases). The germline gives CDR1 SGHTA, CDR2 FQGNSA. This CDR3 has 13 residues. V was pared by 5 bases and J by 9 bases, with 14 bases between. CDR3 nucleotide sequence: TGTGCCAGCAGCCTTAATGAGGGTGGCATTCAGTACTTC. It encodes CASSLNEGGIQYF. Supplemented by reference TRBV7-2 and TRBJ2-4, the full variable domain reads GAGVSQSPSNKVTEKGKDVELRCDPISGHTALYWYRQSLGQGLEFLIYFQGNSAPDKSGLPSDRFSAERTGGSVSTLTIQRTQQEDSAVYLCASSLNEGGIQYFGAGTRLSVL.

This clonotype was detected a few times. One junction end disagrees with the germline gene, perhaps due to a read error. This rearrangement joins TRBV29-1 to TRBJ2-5; tentatively, D is TRBD1 (6 bases). This CDR3 has 11 amino acids. Germline CDR1 and CDR2: SQVTM and ANQGSEA. The DNA of the CDR3 is TGCAGCGTGTCAGGGGAAGAGCCCCAGTACTTC. This sequence encodes CSVSGEEPQYF. Together with reference TRBV29-1 and TRBJ2-5, the CDR3 gives the full variable domain: SAVISQKPSRDICQRGTSLTIQCQVDSQVTMMFWYRQQPGQSLTLIATANQGSEATYESGFVIDKFPISRPNLTFSTLTVSNMSPEDSSIYLCSVSGEEPQYFGPGTRLLVL.

At least ten counts were recorded for this clonotype. This chain uses TRBV27 with TRBJ2-6; D is perhaps TRBD1 (5 bases). The CDR3 runs 14 residues. V lost 6 bases and J 2 bases, leaving 8 bases between the germline ends. Germline-derived CDR1 and CDR2 are MNHEY and SMNVEV (reference sequence). CDR3 residues: CASRTDAGANVLTF. CDR3 in DNA: TGTGCCAGCAGGACAGATGCTGGGGCCAACGTCCTGACTTTC.

In regard to this clonotype: This may come from a read error, since a much larger clone is one base off. The chain uses TRBV27 and TRBJ2-3, with a tentative D call TRBD2 (5 bases). The CDR3 extends over 12 amino acids. Germline V gene lookup returns CDR1 MNHEY and CDR2 SMNVEV (reference sequence). The CDR3 spells CASSLPGDTKYF. Written as DNA, the CDR3 is TGTGCCAGCAGTTTACCCGGGGATACGAAGTATTTT.

This clonotype was seen many times. This chain uses TRBV7-9 with TRBJ2-1, with 10 positions matching TRBD2. The junction had 6 bases not matched to a gene; V was cut back by 4 bases and J by 6 bases. The length of the CDR3 is 15 residues. Germline values: CDR1 SEHNR, CDR2 FQNEAQ (reference sequence). The CDR3 DNA is TGTGCCAGCAGCTACCGGGCTAGCGGGAGCAATGAGCAGTTCTTC. Its protein product is CASSYRASGSNEQFF. Complete variable domain (other parts from reference TRBV7-9 and TRBJ2-1): DTGVSQNPRHKITKRGQNVTFRCDPISEHNRLYWYRQTLGQGPEFLTYFQNEAQLEKSRLLSDRFSAERPKGSFSTLEIQRTEQGDSAMYLCASSYRASGSNEQFFGPGTRLTVL.

In this sample, this clonotype turned up many times. The chain is built from TRBV29-1 and TRBJ2-3; D might be TRBD1 (6 bases). CDR3 size: 13 residues. Trimming took off 3 bases at V and 0 bases at J, with 7 bases between the two ends. Germline values: CDR1 SQVTM, CDR2 ANQGSEA. The CDR3 DNA is TGCAGCGTTGACGGACAGAGCACAGATACGCAGTATTTT. Encoded protein: CSVDGQSTDTQYF.

This clonotype was picked up many times. The DNA of the CDR3 is TGTGCCACCAGTGATGGGAATCAGGGGAATGAAAAACTGTTTTTT. This codes for CATSDGNQGNEKLFF. The rearrangement links TRBV24-1 to TRBJ1-4, with a tentative D call TRBD1 (6 bases). The V end lost 3 bases, the J end lost 5 bases, and 12 bases lay between the germline ends. The germline V gene encodes CDR1 KGHDR and CDR2 SFDVKD. The CDR3 runs 15 residues.

In this sample, this clonotype turned up many times. J is TRBJ1-5 and V is TRBV12-3 or TRBV12-4; a possible D gene is TRBD1 (6 bases). Trimming left V 5 bases short and J 5 bases short, with 16 bases between. The CDR3 sequence is 15 residues long. The CDR3 region is CASSLRLGADQPQHF. For the CDR3, the DNA is TGTGCCAGCAGTCTACGACTGGGGGCCGATCAGCCCCAGCATTTT.

This rearrangement joins TRBV2 to TRBJ1-4; D uncertain. The CDR3 sequence is 13 residues long. Trimming cost V 1 base and J 5 bases, with 5 bases left between them. Germline V gene data show CDR1 as SNHLY and CDR2 as FYNNEI. The DNA of the CDR3 is TGTGCCAGCAGTGAAGGTCTCAATGAAAAACTGTTTTTT. This codes for CASSEGLNEKLFF.